This TCR beta chain came from a study of blood T cell repertoires in COVID-19. The CDR3 has 18 amino acids. Trimming removed 0 bases from V and 6 bases from J; junction bases left unmatched: 14. The germline gives CDR1 SGHTA, CDR2 FQGTGA. Some clones are missing from TCRdb's copy, which holds only in-frame ones; the method was immunoSEQ multiplex PCR. The table shows approximately 97,000 clones, with more than 75% occurring only once. The source is a human donor in a cohort sampled during active COVID-19. The sample was peripheral blood. The J gene is TRBJ2-1, the V gene TRBV7-3, with 7 bases that match TRBD2. Written as DNA, the CDR3 is TGTGCCAGCAGCTTAACGCGTGGGGCGGTCTCGGGGGGCAATGAGCAGTTCTTC. Translated: CASSLTRGAVSGGNEQFF.